A single sample gave rise to the 13 T cell receptor beta chains below, sequenced in a study of T cells after yellow fever vaccination. TCRdb ran MiXCR on the 5' RACE reads and lists one entry per CDR3 protein. Of about 340,000 distinct CDR3 sequences listed, about an eighth are singletons. The sequences come from CD4+ T cells sorted from PBMCs, collected 15 days after the yellow fever booster vaccination. Every receptor here comes from a man between 18 and 35 years old who received the YFV17D yellow fever vaccine.

V gene TRBV20-1 combines with J gene TRBJ2-3; D is tentatively TRBD1 or TRBD2 (5 bases each). Per the germline V gene, CDR1 is DFQATT and CDR2 is SNEGSKA (reference sequence). The CDR3 spans 15 residues. CDR3 sequence (DNA): TGCAGCCTTTTGGGGGTCGGCGTCAGCGCAGATACGCAGTATTTT. This codes for CSLLGVGVSADTQYF.

The gene calls are TRBV6-5 and TRBJ2-7; D gene unclear. The CDR3 is made up of 12 amino acids. Germline values: CDR1 MNHEY, CDR2 SVGAGI. V shed 11 bases and J shed 2 bases, with 13 bases lying between them. Here the CDR3 DNA reads TGTGCCCGCACGAGACGCCCCTACGAGCAGTACTTC. Protein: CARTRRPYEQYF.

This clonotype was counted many times. The chain couples TRBV5-1 to TRBJ2-7; D gene unclear. CDR3 length: 14 residues. V lost 0 bases and J lost 2, with 9 bases in between. Per the germline V gene, CDR1 is SGHRS and CDR2 is YFSETQ. CDR3 bases: TGCGCCAGCAGCTTGGTACAGCCGACCTACGAGCAGTACTTC. It specifies CASSLVQPTYEQYF.

The genes are TRBV18 and TRBJ2-5; 8 bases map to TRBD1. The CDR3 length is 15 residues. V shed 2 bases, J shed 1 base, and the junction held 3 bases outside the gene matches. In germline, CDR1 is KGHSH, CDR2 LQKENI. The CDR3 sequence is CASSPNQGAQETQYF. The CDR3 DNA is TGTGCCAGCTCACCAAACCAGGGGGCCCAAGAGACCCAGTACTTC. The complete variable domain, with remaining parts taken from reference TRBV18 and TRBJ2-5, reads NAGVMQNPRHLVRRRGQEARLRCSPMKGHSHVYWYRQLPEEGLKFMVYLQKENIIDESGMPKERFSAEFPKEGPSILRIQQVVRGDSAAYFCASSPNQGAQETQYFGPGTRLLVL.

This clonotype has just a few counts. The chain combines TRBV24-1 with TRBJ2-5, with D perhaps matching TRBD2 (5 bases). V was cut by 0 bases and J by 5 bases, with 12 bases left in between. CDR1 and CDR2 (germline): KGHDR, SFDVKD. This CDR3 comprises 15 residues. The CDR3 DNA is TGTGCCACCAGTGATTTGCCGGGGAGAGGGGAGACCCAGTACTTC. Its protein is CATSDLPGRGETQYF.

The gene calls are TRBV27 and TRBJ2-7; D is perhaps TRBD1 (6 bases). CDR1 is MNHEY, CDR2 SMNVEV, per germline (reference sequence). The CDR3 totals 15 residues. V was trimmed by 6 bases and J by 1 base, leaving 16 bases between them. This CDR3 reads CASRETTGNSYEQYF. As DNA, the CDR3 is TGTGCCAGCAGGGAAACAACAGGGAATTCCTACGAGCAGTACTTC.

In this sample, this clonotype turned up a few times. The chain is built from TRBV13 and TRBJ2-7; D possibly corresponds to TRBD1 (5 bases). CDR3 size: 14 residues. With 5 bases removed from V and 0 bases from J, the gap between germline ends came to 11 bases. Germline values: CDR1 PRHDT, CDR2 FYEKMQ (reference sequence). CDR3 sequence (DNA): TGTGCCAGCAGCAAGGGGCACCTCTCCTACGAGCAGTACGTC. Protein product: CASSKGHLSYEQYV.

This clonotype was counted a few times. The V call is TRBV27, the J call TRBJ2-3; D is perhaps TRBD2 (6 bases). Between the trimmed V and J ends, which lost 5 bases and 2 bases, there was a span of 14 bases. There are 15 residues in the CDR3. Germline loops: CDR1 MNHEY, CDR2 SMNVEV (reference sequence). The CDR3 loop is CASSRRGLNTDTQYF. The DNA for the CDR3 is TGTGCCAGCAGTAGACGTGGACTAAACACAGATACGCAGTATTTT.

This clonotype was observed a handful of times. The V call is TRBV4-3, the J call TRBJ1-2, with a tentative D call TRBD1 (6 bases). Germline loops: CDR1 LGHNA, CDR2 YSLEER. The CDR3 has 16 amino acids. V was clipped by 2 bases and J by 5 bases, with 18 bases between them. The CDR3 region is CASSQLRRGGGYGYTF. CDR3 DNA: TGCGCCAGCAGCCAATTACGAAGGGGGGGCGGGTATGGCTACACCTTC.

This clonotype was detected many times. In nucleotides, the CDR3 is TGTGCCAGCAGTCAAGGACTGAATGGAAACACCATATATTTT. Amino acids: CASSQGLNGNTIYF. This sequence joins TRBV12-3 or TRBV12-4 and TRBJ1-3; no clear D. The CDR3 sequence is 14 residues long. Trimming took off 5 bases at V and 3 bases at J, with 11 bases between the two ends.

This clonotype was counted a few times. The V call is TRBV6-1, the J call TRBJ2-7; 7 bases are a match to TRBD1. The CDR3 is 13 amino acids. Germline loops: CDR1 MNHNS, CDR2 SASEGT. V was pared by 5 bases and J by 3 bases, with 4 bases of the junction left unmatched. CDR3 in DNA: TGTGCCAGCAGTAGGGACAGCTTCTACGAGCAGTACGTC. It codes for CASSRDSFYEQYV.

This clonotype was counted only a few times. The chain joins TRBV5-1 to TRBJ2-5; D is perhaps TRBD1 or TRBD2 (5 bases each). The CDR3 length is 13 residues. V lost 7 bases to trimming and J lost 3 bases, with 13 bases between them. Germline assignment: CDR1 SGHRS and CDR2 YFSETQ. The CDR3 nucleotides are TGCGCCAGCTCCAGTTTGGGGGAAGAGACCCAGTACTTC. It yields the protein CASSSLGEETQYF.

The CDR3 DNA reads TGTGCCAGCAGTTTATCGAATGTTATGCCTCCTGGAATCGAAAAACTGTTTTTT. Translated: CASSLSNVMPPGIEKLFF. The chain employs TRBV27 and TRBJ1-4, with D hard to call. The CDR3 sequence is 18 residues long. Between the trimmed V and J ends, which lost 0 bases and 8 bases, there was a span of 22 bases. Germline values: CDR1 MNHEY, CDR2 SMNVEV (reference sequence).